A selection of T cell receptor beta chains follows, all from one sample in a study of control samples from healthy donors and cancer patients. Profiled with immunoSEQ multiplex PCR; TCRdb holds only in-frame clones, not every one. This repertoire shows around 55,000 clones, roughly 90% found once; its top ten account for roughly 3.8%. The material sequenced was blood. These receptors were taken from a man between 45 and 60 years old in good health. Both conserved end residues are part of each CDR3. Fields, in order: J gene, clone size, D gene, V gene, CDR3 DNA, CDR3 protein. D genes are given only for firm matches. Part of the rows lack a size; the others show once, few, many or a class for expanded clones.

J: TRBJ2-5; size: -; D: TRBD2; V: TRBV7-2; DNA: TGTGCCAGCAGCCCCCCGGGACTAGCGGGAGGAGAGACCCAGTACTTC; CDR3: CASSPPGLAGGETQYF
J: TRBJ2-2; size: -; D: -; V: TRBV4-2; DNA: TGTGCCAGCAGCCAAGGCCAGGGAGGCACCGGGGAGCTGTTTTTT; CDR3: CASSQGQGGTGELFF
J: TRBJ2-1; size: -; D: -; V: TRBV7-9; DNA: TGTGCCAGCAGCCAAACCTACAATGAGCAGTTCTTC; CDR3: CASSQTYNEQFF
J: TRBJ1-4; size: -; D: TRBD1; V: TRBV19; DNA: TGTGCCAGTAGCGGGACAGGGGCTAATGAAAAACTGTTTTTT; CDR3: CASSGTGANEKLFF
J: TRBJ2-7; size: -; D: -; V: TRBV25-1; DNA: TGTGCCAGCAGTGAATTGGAACCCGCCTACGAGCAGTACTTC; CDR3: CASSELEPAYEQYF
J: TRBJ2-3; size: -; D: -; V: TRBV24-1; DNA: TGTGCCACCAGTGACCGGGACATTTCTAGCACAGATACGCAGTATTTT; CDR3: CATSDRDISSTDTQYF
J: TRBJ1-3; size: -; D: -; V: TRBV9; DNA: TGTGCCAGCAGCGTGGACAGCTTCTCTGGAAACACCATATATTTT; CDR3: CASSVDSFSGNTIYF
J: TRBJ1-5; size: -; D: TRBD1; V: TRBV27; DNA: TGTGCCAGCAGTGCGGGACAGGGGGCTTTCGGTCAGCCCCAGCATTTT; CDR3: CASSAGQGAFGQPQHF
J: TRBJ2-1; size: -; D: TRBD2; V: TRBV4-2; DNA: TGTGCCAGCAGCCAAGCGGGACTAGAGGTCTACAATGAGCAGTTCTTC; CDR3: CASSQAGLEVYNEQFF
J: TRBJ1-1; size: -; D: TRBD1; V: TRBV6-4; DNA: TGTGCCAGCAGACTGGACAGGGGCGGCACTGAAGCTTTCTTT; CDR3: CASRLDRGGTEAFF
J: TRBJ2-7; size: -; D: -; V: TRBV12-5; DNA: TGTGCTAGTGGGCCCACCCACTACGAGCAGTACTTC; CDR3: CASGPTHYEQYF
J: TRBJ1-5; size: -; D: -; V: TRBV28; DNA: TGTGCCAGCAGTTTGGGATTTAGCAATCAGCCCCAGCATTTT; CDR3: CASSLGFSNQPQHF
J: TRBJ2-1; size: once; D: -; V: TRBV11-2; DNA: TGTGCCAGCAGACCCCATTCTATGCTAGGGACCCGCAATGAGCAGTTCTTC; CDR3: CASRPHSMLGTRNEQFF
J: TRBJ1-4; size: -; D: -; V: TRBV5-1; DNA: TGCGCCAGCAGCAAAGGGACTGCCCAGAGAGATGAAAAACTGTTTTTT; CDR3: CASSKGTAQRDEKLFF
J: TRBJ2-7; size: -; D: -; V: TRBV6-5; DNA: TGTGCCAGCAGTCCGCGGGGCGGAAGCTACGAGCAGTACTTC; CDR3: CASSPRGGSYEQYF
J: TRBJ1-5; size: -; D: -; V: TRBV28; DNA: TGTGCCAGCACCCATACGGGGGGCCGGAGCAATCAGCCCCAGCATTTT; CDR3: CASTHTGGRSNQPQHF
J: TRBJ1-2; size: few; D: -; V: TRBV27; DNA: TGTGCCAGCAGTTTATCGGCGGTCTATGGCTACACCTTC; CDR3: CASSLSAVYGYTF
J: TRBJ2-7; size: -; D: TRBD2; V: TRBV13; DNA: TGTGCCAGCAGCCAAGGGAGGGGCACCTACGAGCAGTACTTC; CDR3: CASSQGRGTYEQYF
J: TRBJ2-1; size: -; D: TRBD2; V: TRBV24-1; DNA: TGTGCCACCAGTGGGGGGGGGTCGGATGAGCAGTTCTTC; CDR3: CATSGGGSDEQFF
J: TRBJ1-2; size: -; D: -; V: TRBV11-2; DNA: TGTGCCAGCAGCGCCCAGGGGACGGGTGGCTACACCTTC; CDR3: CASSAQGTGGYTF
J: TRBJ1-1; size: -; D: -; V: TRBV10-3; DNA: TGTGCCATCAGTGAGGGCAGCATGAACACTGAAGCTTTCTTT; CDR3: CAISEGSMNTEAFF
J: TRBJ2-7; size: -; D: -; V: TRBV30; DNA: TGTGCCTTCCGGCCGGATTATTTATACGAGCAGTACTTC; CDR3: CAFRPDYLYEQYF
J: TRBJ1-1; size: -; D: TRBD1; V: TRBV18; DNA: TGTGCCAGCTCACCGTCAGGGGGGATCACTGAAGCTTTCTTT; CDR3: CASSPSGGITEAFF
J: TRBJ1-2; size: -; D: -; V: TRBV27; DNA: TGTGCCAGCAGTTTATCGCGCAGAGACTATGGCTACACCTTC; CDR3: CASSLSRRDYGYTF